This TCR beta chain was retrieved from a study of human T cells and chemical hapten exposure. The study's findings and limits: PT1 expanded TCR counts correlated positively with patch test score.

Time point described: patch test 1, 2 weeks after DPC sensitization. The treatment is: therapeutic diphenylcyclopropenone sensitization with weekly scalp DPC. Unfractionated whole blood yielded the extracted total RNA. The V end lost 2 bases, the J end lost 6 bases, and 11 bases lay between the germline ends. Per the germline V gene, CDR1 is KGHSH and CDR2 is LQKENI. The CDR3 runs 14 residues. This clonotype was counted only a few times. The antigen is unknown. Methods used by the authors: Samples ranged from roughly 23,224 to 700,000 TCRs, with a median of 95,638. TCRdb recomputed calls from the RACE reads with MiXCR, one row per CDR3 protein. The V and J calls follow TCRdb's processing rather than the paper's. The sample contains about 82,000 distinct CDR3 sequences, approximately 11% of which appear only once.

This clonotype was sampled from a woman in her fifties or sixties with alopecia areata. Some clones in this sample may be carry-over from other donors' samples. The chain has TRBV18 and TRBJ1-5; D not certain. The sample here was whole blood, taken in connection with sensitization to the hapten diphenylcyclopropenone (DPC). This chain's CDR3 is CASSPTRGGQPQHF. The CDR3 DNA reads as TGTGCCAGCTCACCAACCCGGGGTGGTCAGCCCCAGCATTTT.